One sample yielded the 7 T cell receptor beta chains listed below, sequenced in a study of blood T cell repertoires in COVID-19. Profiled with immunoSEQ multiplex PCR; TCRdb holds only in-frame clones, not every one. The sample holds 30,000 or so clones, 91% seen once. Sequencing input: peripheral blood. The receptors derive from a human donor with active COVID-19. The donor label of this sample is uncertain.

The chain carries TRBV9 and TRBJ1-2, with 11 positions matching TRBD1. J lost 7 bases, V lost 2 bases, and 4 bases had no gene match. Germline CDR1 is SGDLS and CDR2 is YYNGEE. The CDR3 is made up of 14 amino acids. Written as DNA, the CDR3 is TGTGCCAGCAGCGTCACGGGACAGGGGGGTGGCTACACCTTC. Translating gives CASSVTGQGGGYTF.

The chain combines TRBV2 with TRBJ2-7; TRBD2 matches at 11 bases. This CDR3 comprises 17 residues. Germline CDR1 SNHLY, CDR2 FYNNEI. With V trimmed by 8 bases and J by 7 bases, 19 bases remained unmatched. As DNA, the CDR3 is TGTGCCAGCCTTGTCAAGGAAGTAGCGGGAGGGCCGGGTGAGCAGTACTTC. Its protein product is CASLVKEVAGGPGEQYF.

This chain connects TRBV5-8 to TRBJ1-6, with 7 bases aligning to TRBD1. J lost 8 bases, V lost 4 bases, and 6 bases had no gene match. There are 14 residues in the CDR3. Germline loops: CDR1 SGHTS, CDR2 YDEGEE. The CDR3: CASSRGQSDSPLHF. CDR3 bases: TGTGCCAGCAGCCGGGGACAGTCTGATTCACCCCTCCACTTT.

This clone has a single count. This rearrangement joins TRBV6-5 to TRBJ1-1; 9 bases are shared with TRBD1. Germline assignment: CDR1 MNHEY and CDR2 SVGAGI. CDR3 length equals 14 residues. V shed 6 bases and J 3 bases; nucleotides not matched to a gene: 5. The CDR3 loop is CASSLRTGDTEAFF. CDR3 DNA: TGTGCCAGCAGCTTAAGGACAGGGGACACTGAAGCTTTCTTT.

The gene calls are TRBV4-3 and TRBJ2-1; 7 bases agree with TRBD2. Per germline, CDR1 LGHNA and CDR2 YSLEER. V shed 1 base and J 4 bases; nucleotides not matched to a gene: 7. The CDR3 spans 16 residues. CDR3 sequence (DNA): TGCGCCAGCAGCCAAGCCGGGGGAGGGCATTACAATGAGCAGTTCTTC. Translation gives CASSQAGGGHYNEQFF.

Here the CDR3 reads CSVEDQYGTGNYNEQFF. CDR3 nucleotide sequence: TGCAGCGTTGAAGATCAATATGGGACAGGGAACTACAATGAGCAGTTCTTC. V is TRBV29-1 and J is TRBJ2-1; 9 bases match TRBD1. Trimming cost V 0 bases and J 3 bases; bases outside gene matches: 9. Germline V gives CDR1 SQVTM, CDR2 ANQGSEA. The CDR3 has 17 residues.

The chain couples TRBV5-4 to TRBJ2-3, with 10 bases fitting TRBD2. With 4 bases clipped from V and 1 base from J, the junction kept 6 bases outside the gene matches. Germline V lookup: CDR1 SGHNT, CDR2 YYREEE (reference sequence). There are 16 residues in the CDR3. The CDR3 spells CASSASGRAGTDTQYF. The CDR3 region has the DNA TGTGCCAGCAGCGCCAGCGGGAGGGCCGGCACAGATACGCAGTATTTT.